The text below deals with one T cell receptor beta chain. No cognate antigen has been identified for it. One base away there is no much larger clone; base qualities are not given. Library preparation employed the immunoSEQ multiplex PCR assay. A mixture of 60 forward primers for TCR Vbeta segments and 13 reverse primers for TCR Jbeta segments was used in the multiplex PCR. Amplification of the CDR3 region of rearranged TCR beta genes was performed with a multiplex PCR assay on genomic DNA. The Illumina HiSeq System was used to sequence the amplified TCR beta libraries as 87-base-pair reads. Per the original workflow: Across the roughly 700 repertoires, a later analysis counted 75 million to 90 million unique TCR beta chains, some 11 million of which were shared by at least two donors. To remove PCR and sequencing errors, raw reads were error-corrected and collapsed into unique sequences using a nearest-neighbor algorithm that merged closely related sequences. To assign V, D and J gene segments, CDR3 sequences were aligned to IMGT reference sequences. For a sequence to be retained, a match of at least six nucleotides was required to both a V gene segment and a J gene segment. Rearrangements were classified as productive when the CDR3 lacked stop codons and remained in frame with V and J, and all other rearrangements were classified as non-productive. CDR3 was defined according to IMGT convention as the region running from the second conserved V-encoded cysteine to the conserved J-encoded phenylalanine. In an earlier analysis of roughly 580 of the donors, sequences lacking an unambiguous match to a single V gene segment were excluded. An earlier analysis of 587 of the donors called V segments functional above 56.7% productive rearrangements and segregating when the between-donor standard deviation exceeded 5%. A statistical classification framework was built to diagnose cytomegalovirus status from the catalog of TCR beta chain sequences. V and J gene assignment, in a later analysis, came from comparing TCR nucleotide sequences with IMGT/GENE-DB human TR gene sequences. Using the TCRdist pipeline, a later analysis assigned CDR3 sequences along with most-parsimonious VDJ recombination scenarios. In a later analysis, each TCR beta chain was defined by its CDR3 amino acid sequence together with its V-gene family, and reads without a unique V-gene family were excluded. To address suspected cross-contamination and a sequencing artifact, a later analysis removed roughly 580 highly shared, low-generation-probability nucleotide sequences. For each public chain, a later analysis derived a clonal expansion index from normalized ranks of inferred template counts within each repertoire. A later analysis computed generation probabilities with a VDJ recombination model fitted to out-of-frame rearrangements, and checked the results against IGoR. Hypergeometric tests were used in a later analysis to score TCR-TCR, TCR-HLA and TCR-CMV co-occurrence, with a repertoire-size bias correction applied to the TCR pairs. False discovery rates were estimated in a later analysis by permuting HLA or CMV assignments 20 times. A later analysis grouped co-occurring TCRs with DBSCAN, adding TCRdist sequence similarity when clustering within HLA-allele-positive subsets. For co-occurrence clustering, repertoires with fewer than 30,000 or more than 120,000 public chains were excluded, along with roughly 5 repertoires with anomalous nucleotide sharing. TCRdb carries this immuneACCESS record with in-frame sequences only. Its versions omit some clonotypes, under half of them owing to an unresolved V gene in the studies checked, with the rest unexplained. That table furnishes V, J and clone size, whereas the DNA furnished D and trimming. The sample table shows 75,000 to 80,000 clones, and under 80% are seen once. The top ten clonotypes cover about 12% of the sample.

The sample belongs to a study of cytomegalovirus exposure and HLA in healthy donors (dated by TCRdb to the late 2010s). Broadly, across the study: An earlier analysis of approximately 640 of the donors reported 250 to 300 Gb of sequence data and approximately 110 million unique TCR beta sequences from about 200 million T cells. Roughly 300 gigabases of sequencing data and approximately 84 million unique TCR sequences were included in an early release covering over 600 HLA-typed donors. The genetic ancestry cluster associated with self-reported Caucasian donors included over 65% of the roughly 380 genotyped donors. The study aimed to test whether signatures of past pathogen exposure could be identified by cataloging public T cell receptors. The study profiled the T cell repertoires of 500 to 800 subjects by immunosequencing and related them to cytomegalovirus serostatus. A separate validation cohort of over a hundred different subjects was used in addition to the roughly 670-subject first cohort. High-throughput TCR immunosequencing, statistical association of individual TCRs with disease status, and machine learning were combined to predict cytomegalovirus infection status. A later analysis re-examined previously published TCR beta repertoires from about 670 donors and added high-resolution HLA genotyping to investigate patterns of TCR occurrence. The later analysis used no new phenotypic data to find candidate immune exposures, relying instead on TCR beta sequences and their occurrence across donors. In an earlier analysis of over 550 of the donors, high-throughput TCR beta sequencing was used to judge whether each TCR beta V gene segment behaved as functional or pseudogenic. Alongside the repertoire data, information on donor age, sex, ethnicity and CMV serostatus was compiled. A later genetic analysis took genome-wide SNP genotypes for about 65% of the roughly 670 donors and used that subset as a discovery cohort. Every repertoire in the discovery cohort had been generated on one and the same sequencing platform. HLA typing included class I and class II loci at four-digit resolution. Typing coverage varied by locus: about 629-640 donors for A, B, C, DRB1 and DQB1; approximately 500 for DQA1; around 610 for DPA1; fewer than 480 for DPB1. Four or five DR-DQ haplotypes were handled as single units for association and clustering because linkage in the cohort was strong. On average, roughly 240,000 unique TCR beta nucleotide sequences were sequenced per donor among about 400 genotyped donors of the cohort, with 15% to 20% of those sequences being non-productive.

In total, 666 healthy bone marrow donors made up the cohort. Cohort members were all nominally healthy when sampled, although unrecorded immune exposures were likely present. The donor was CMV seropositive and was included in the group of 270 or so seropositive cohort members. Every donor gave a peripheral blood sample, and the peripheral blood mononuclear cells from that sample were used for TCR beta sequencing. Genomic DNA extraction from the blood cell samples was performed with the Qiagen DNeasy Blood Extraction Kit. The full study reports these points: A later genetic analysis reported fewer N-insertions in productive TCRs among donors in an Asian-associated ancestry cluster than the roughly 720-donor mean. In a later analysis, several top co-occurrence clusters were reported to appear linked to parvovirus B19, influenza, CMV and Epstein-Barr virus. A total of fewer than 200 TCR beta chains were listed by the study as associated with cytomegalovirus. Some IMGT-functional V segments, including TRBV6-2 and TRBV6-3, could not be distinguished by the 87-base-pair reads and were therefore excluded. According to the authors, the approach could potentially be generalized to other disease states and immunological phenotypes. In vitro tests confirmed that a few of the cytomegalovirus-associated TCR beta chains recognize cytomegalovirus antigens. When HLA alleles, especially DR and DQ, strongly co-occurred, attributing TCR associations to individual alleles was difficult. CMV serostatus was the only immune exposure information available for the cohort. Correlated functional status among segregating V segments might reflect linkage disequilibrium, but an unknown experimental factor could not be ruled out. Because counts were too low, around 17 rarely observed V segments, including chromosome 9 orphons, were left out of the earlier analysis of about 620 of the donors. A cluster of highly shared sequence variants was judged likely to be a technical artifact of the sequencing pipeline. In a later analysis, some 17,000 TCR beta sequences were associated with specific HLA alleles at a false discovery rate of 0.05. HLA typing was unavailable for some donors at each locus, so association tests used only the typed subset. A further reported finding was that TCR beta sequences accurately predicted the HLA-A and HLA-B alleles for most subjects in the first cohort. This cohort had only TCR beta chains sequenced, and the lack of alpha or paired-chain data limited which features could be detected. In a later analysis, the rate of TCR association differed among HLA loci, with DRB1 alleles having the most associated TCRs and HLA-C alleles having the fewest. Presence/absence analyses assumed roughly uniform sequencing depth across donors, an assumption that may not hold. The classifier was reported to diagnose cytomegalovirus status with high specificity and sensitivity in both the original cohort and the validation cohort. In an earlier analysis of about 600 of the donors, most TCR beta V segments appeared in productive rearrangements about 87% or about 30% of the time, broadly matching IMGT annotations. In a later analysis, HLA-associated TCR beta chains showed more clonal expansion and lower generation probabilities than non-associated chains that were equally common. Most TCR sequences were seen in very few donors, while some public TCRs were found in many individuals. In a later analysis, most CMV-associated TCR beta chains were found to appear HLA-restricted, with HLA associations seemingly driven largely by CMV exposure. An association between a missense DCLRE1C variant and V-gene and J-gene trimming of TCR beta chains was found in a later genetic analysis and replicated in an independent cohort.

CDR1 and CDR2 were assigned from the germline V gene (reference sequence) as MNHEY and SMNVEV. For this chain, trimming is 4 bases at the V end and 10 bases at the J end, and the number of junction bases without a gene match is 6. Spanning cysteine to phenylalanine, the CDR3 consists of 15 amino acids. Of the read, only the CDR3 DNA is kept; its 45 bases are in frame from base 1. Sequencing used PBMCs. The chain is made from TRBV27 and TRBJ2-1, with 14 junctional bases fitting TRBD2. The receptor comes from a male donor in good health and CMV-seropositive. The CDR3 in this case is CASSSSGLAGEEQFF. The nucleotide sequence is TGTGCCAGCAGTTCCTCGGGACTAGCGGGAGAGGAGCAGTTCTTC.